A selection of T cell receptor beta chains follows, all from one sample in a study of T-cell reconstitution after alpha-beta-depleted transplantation in children. TCRdb ran MiXCR on the PCR reads and lists one entry per CDR3 protein. In the table there are 500,000 or so distinct CDR3 sequences, 30% to 35% of which are singletons. The source material was PBMCs from the stem cell graft donor, sampled from the stem cell graft. These TCRs come from a human donor who donated a stem cell graft to a child with aplastic anemia. The CDR3 runs from the conserved cysteine through the conserved F or W. A D gene is named only where the DNA matches it firmly. A clone size is listed for some rows: how often the clone was seen (once, few, many), or a class if it is expanded.

d_gene: TRBD2
v_gene: TRBV12-3/TRBV12-4
abundance: NA
j_gene: TRBJ2-5
CDR3aa: CASSYSGRVRETQYF
CDR3nt: TGTGCCAGCAGTTATAGCGGGAGGGTACGAGAGACCCAGTACTTC

d_gene: TRBD2
v_gene: TRBV9
abundance: few
j_gene: TRBJ2-1
CDR3aa: CASSASGDSYNEQFF
CDR3nt: TGTGCCAGCAGCGCTAGCGGGGATTCCTACAATGAGCAGTTCTTC

d_gene: TRBD1
v_gene: TRBV18
abundance: NA
j_gene: TRBJ2-1
CDR3aa: CASSAGQALNNEQFF
CDR3nt: TGTGCCAGCTCAGCGGGACAGGCCCTAAACAATGAGCAGTTCTTC

d_gene: NA
v_gene: TRBV10-3
abundance: few
j_gene: TRBJ2-1
CDR3aa: CAISEGTSSYNEQFF
CDR3nt: TGTGCCATCAGTGAGGGAACGAGCTCCTACAATGAGCAGTTCTTC

d_gene: NA
v_gene: TRBV30
abundance: NA
j_gene: TRBJ1-6
CDR3aa: CAWSSRPLNARSPLHF
CDR3nt: TGTGCCTGGAGTTCACGACCGTTGAACGCCCGGTCACCCCTCCACTTT

d_gene: NA
v_gene: TRBV7-3
abundance: NA
j_gene: TRBJ2-5
CDR3aa: CASSVEPKETQYF
CDR3nt: TGTGCCAGCAGCGTAGAACCCAAGGAGACCCAGTACTTC

d_gene: TRBD2
v_gene: TRBV5-1
abundance: NA
j_gene: TRBJ2-1
CDR3aa: CASSLAGSGAHNEQFF
CDR3nt: TGCGCCAGCAGCTTGGCCGGTAGCGGGGCCCACAATGAGCAGTTCTTC

d_gene: NA
v_gene: TRBV14
abundance: few
j_gene: TRBJ1-2
CDR3aa: CASSQAWSDGYTF
CDR3nt: TGTGCCAGCAGCCAAGCATGGAGTGATGGCTACACCTTC

d_gene: NA
v_gene: TRBV20-1
abundance: few
j_gene: TRBJ2-3
CDR3aa: CSARDGGGTDTQYF
CDR3nt: TGCAGTGCTAGAGATGGAGGAGGTACAGATACGCAGTATTTT

d_gene: NA
v_gene: TRBV29-1
abundance: NA
j_gene: TRBJ1-4
CDR3aa: CSVEDSGVEKLFF
CDR3nt: TGCAGCGTTGAAGATAGTGGGGTGGAAAAACTGTTTTTT

d_gene: TRBD1
v_gene: TRBV7-2
abundance: few
j_gene: TRBJ1-5
CDR3aa: CASSLGSGTGRQPQHF
CDR3nt: TGTGCCAGCAGCTTAGGTTCCGGGACAGGGCGACAGCCCCAGCATTTT

d_gene: TRBD1
v_gene: TRBV18
abundance: NA
j_gene: TRBJ1-1
CDR3aa: CASFGTGGSEAFF
CDR3nt: TGTGCCAGCTTCGGCACAGGGGGCAGTGAAGCTTTCTTT

d_gene: TRBD1
v_gene: TRBV20-1
abundance: NA
j_gene: TRBJ1-5
CDR3aa: CSARATGASNQPQHF
CDR3nt: TGCAGTGCTAGAGCCACAGGGGCCTCCAATCAGCCCCAGCATTTT

d_gene: TRBD1
v_gene: TRBV13
abundance: NA
j_gene: TRBJ2-7
CDR3aa: CASSSRTGVEQYF
CDR3nt: TGTGCCAGCAGCTCCCGGACAGGGGTCGAGCAGTACTTC

d_gene: NA
v_gene: TRBV5-6
abundance: few
j_gene: TRBJ2-2
CDR3aa: CASSLGTQTGELFF
CDR3nt: TGTGCCAGCAGCTTGGGGACCCAAACCGGGGAGCTGTTTTTT

d_gene: NA
v_gene: TRBV12-3/TRBV12-4
abundance: NA
j_gene: TRBJ2-2
CDR3aa: CASSFGGIDTGELFF
CDR3nt: TGTGCCAGCAGTTTTGGGGGAATCGACACCGGGGAGCTGTTTTTT

d_gene: TRBD1
v_gene: TRBV12-3/TRBV12-4
abundance: NA
j_gene: TRBJ1-1
CDR3aa: CASSYGQAIESFF
CDR3nt: TGTGCCAGCAGCTACGGACAGGCCATCGAATCTTTCTTT

d_gene: TRBD1
v_gene: TRBV29-1
abundance: NA
j_gene: TRBJ2-7
CDR3aa: CSVVGAGGLRSSYEQYF
CDR3nt: TGCAGCGTTGTAGGGGCAGGGGGTCTTAGGAGCTCCTACGAGCAGTACTTC

d_gene: TRBD2
v_gene: TRBV7-2
abundance: few
j_gene: TRBJ2-1
CDR3aa: CASSLNSELAEEQFF
CDR3nt: TGTGCCAGCAGTTTAAACTCCGAACTAGCGGAGGAGCAGTTCTTC

d_gene: TRBD1
v_gene: TRBV28
abundance: NA
j_gene: TRBJ2-7
CDR3aa: CASSLPGQVYEQYF
CDR3nt: TGTGCCAGCAGTTTACCGGGACAGGTCTACGAGCAGTACTTC

d_gene: NA
v_gene: TRBV12-3/TRBV12-4
abundance: NA
j_gene: TRBJ2-7
CDR3aa: CASSLRTVEAEQYF
CDR3nt: TGTGCCAGCAGTCTACGGACAGTCGAAGCTGAGCAGTACTTC

d_gene: NA
v_gene: TRBV5-1
abundance: NA
j_gene: TRBJ1-2
CDR3aa: CASSLTGMIDGSYGYTF
CDR3nt: TGCGCCAGCAGCTTGACCGGGATGATTGATGGTTCCTATGGCTACACCTTC

d_gene: TRBD2
v_gene: TRBV10-3
abundance: few
j_gene: TRBJ2-2
CDR3aa: CAISESEREPTGELFF
CDR3nt: TGTGCCATCAGTGAGTCGGAGCGGGAGCCAACCGGGGAGCTGTTTTTT

d_gene: NA
v_gene: TRBV12-3/TRBV12-4
abundance: NA
j_gene: TRBJ1-5
CDR3aa: CASSLGRSFNQPQHF
CDR3nt: TGTGCCAGCAGTTTAGGGAGGAGTTTCAATCAGCCCCAGCATTTT

d_gene: NA
v_gene: TRBV12-3/TRBV12-4
abundance: few
j_gene: TRBJ1-1
CDR3aa: CASSFFLEGEAFF
CDR3nt: TGTGCCAGCAGCTTCTTTCTTGAAGGGGAAGCTTTCTTT

d_gene: TRBD1
v_gene: TRBV10-3
abundance: NA
j_gene: TRBJ2-3
CDR3aa: CAISPGQGRTDTQYF
CDR3nt: TGTGCCATCAGTCCGGGACAGGGGCGAACAGATACGCAGTATTTT

d_gene: NA
v_gene: TRBV29-1
abundance: few
j_gene: TRBJ2-1
CDR3aa: CSVEGAREAYNEQFF
CDR3nt: TGCAGCGTTGAAGGGGCCAGGGAGGCATACAATGAGCAGTTCTTC

d_gene: NA
v_gene: TRBV12-3/TRBV12-4
abundance: few
j_gene: TRBJ2-1
CDR3aa: CASSLGGGRDEQFF
CDR3nt: TGTGCCAGCAGTTTAGGTGGGGGTCGGGATGAGCAGTTCTTC

d_gene: NA
v_gene: TRBV7-2
abundance: few
j_gene: TRBJ2-5
CDR3aa: CASSPIGVLQETQYF
CDR3nt: TGTGCCAGCAGCCCGATCGGAGTTTTGCAAGAGACCCAGTACTTC

d_gene: TRBD1
v_gene: TRBV12-3/TRBV12-4
abundance: few
j_gene: TRBJ1-1
CDR3aa: CASSTQGASTEAFF
CDR3nt: TGTGCCAGCAGTACACAGGGGGCATCCACTGAAGCTTTCTTT

d_gene: TRBD1
v_gene: TRBV7-8
abundance: NA
j_gene: TRBJ1-1
CDR3aa: CASSLATGATEAFF
CDR3nt: TGTGCCAGCAGCTTAGCCACAGGGGCCACTGAAGCTTTCTTT

d_gene: TRBD1
v_gene: TRBV23-1
abundance: NA
j_gene: TRBJ2-1
CDR3aa: CASQLDRGDNEQFF
CDR3nt: TGCGCCAGCCAGCTGGACAGGGGAGACAATGAGCAGTTCTTC

d_gene: TRBD1
v_gene: TRBV6-2/TRBV6-3
abundance: NA
j_gene: TRBJ2-1
CDR3aa: CASRMDRGSRNEQFF
CDR3nt: TGTGCCAGCAGAATGGACAGGGGGTCTCGGAATGAGCAGTTCTTC

d_gene: NA
v_gene: TRBV29-1
abundance: few
j_gene: TRBJ2-7
CDR3aa: CSVEDLDSSGSYEQYF
CDR3nt: TGCAGCGTTGAAGACCTGGACTCCTCGGGATCCTACGAGCAGTACTTC

d_gene: NA
v_gene: TRBV12-3/TRBV12-4
abundance: few
j_gene: TRBJ1-5
CDR3aa: CASSFGAPEGVQHF
CDR3nt: TGTGCCAGCAGTTTTGGGGCCCCCGAGGGGGTGCAGCATTTT

d_gene: NA
v_gene: TRBV3-1
abundance: NA
j_gene: TRBJ2-2
CDR3aa: CASSLRSGDTGELFF
CDR3nt: TGTGCCAGCAGCCTCCGGTCTGGGGACACCGGGGAGCTGTTTTTT

d_gene: NA
v_gene: TRBV7-2
abundance: few
j_gene: TRBJ1-5
CDR3aa: CASSSDDRGQPQHF
CDR3nt: TGTGCCAGCAGCTCTGATGACAGAGGTCAGCCCCAGCATTTT

d_gene: NA
v_gene: TRBV27
abundance: NA
j_gene: TRBJ1-2
CDR3aa: CASSLSGRGNYGYTF
CDR3nt: TGTGCCAGCAGTTTATCAGGCAGGGGTAACTATGGCTACACCTTC

d_gene: TRBD1
v_gene: TRBV18
abundance: NA
j_gene: TRBJ1-1
CDR3aa: CASSGTENTEAFF
CDR3nt: TGTGCCAGCTCAGGGACAGAAAACACTGAAGCTTTCTTT

d_gene: NA
v_gene: TRBV4-1
abundance: NA
j_gene: TRBJ2-1
CDR3aa: CASSPDFRNEQFF
CDR3nt: TGCGCCAGCAGCCCCGATTTCCGTAATGAGCAGTTCTTC

d_gene: NA
v_gene: TRBV10-3
abundance: few
j_gene: TRBJ2-3
CDR3aa: CAISESGGSTDTQYF
CDR3nt: TGTGCCATCAGTGAGTCAGGAGGAAGCACAGATACGCAGTATTTT

d_gene: TRBD1
v_gene: TRBV7-2
abundance: NA
j_gene: TRBJ2-1
CDR3aa: CASSLEPGQGFEQFF
CDR3nt: TGTGCCAGCAGCTTAGAGCCGGGACAGGGGTTTGAGCAGTTCTTC

d_gene: NA
v_gene: TRBV12-3/TRBV12-4
abundance: few
j_gene: TRBJ2-4
CDR3aa: CASSSFGRNIQYF
CDR3nt: TGTGCCAGCAGCAGCTTTGGGAGAAACATTCAGTACTTC

d_gene: TRBD2
v_gene: TRBV6-5
abundance: NA
j_gene: TRBJ2-5
CDR3aa: CASSWLPGLAGKTQYF
CDR3nt: TGTGCCAGCAGTTGGCTACCGGGACTAGCGGGGAAGACCCAGTACTTC

d_gene: TRBD1
v_gene: TRBV4-3
abundance: NA
j_gene: TRBJ1-1
CDR3aa: CASSQDFRTGGTEAFF
CDR3nt: TGCGCCAGCAGCCAAGATTTCAGGACAGGGGGCACTGAAGCTTTCTTT

d_gene: TRBD2
v_gene: TRBV5-1
abundance: NA
j_gene: TRBJ2-1
CDR3aa: CASSLGGLAGYNEQFF
CDR3nt: TGCGCCAGCAGCTTGGGGGGGCTAGCGGGATACAATGAGCAGTTCTTC

d_gene: TRBD1
v_gene: TRBV5-1
abundance: NA
j_gene: TRBJ1-1
CDR3aa: CASSLQNRGTTEAFF
CDR3nt: TGCGCCAGCAGCTTACAAAACAGGGGAACCACTGAAGCTTTCTTT

d_gene: NA
v_gene: TRBV5-1
abundance: few
j_gene: TRBJ1-2
CDR3aa: CASSLGSDYGYTF
CDR3nt: TGCGCCAGCAGCTTGGGCAGCGACTATGGCTACACCTTC

d_gene: NA
v_gene: TRBV5-1
abundance: few
j_gene: TRBJ1-2
CDR3aa: CASSPVEANYGYTF
CDR3nt: TGCGCCAGCAGCCCGGTGGAGGCTAACTATGGCTACACCTTC